These 5 T cell receptor beta chains were sequenced from one sample in a study of OX40 agonist ivuxolimab in advanced cancers. This table comes from immunoSEQ multiplex PCR, and its TCRdb copy is limited to in-frame clones, with some not included. The top ten hold approximately 8.4% of the sample, which has approximately 15,000 clones, around 62% seen once. This sample comprised CD4+ or CD8+ T cells sorted from blood, obtained in a trial of the OX40 agonist ivuxolimab. Receptors originate from an adult with an advanced solid tumor such as melanoma, head and neck, liver or kidney cancer.

The rearrangement joins TRBV4-1 to TRBJ2-5; D is unclear. Germline assignment: CDR1 MGHRA and CDR2 YSYEKL. V was pared by 0 bases and J by 4 bases, with 9 bases between. There are 14 residues in the CDR3. CDR3 in DNA: TGCGCCAGCAGCCAAGATCCCAGCCTAGAGACCCAGTACTTC. Translated: CASSQDPSLETQYF.

This chain joins TRBV4-2 and TRBJ2-2; D unresolved. The germline CDR1 and CDR2 sequences are LGHNA and YNFKEQ. This CDR3 contains 14 residues. V gave up 6 bases and J gave up 1 base, with 9 bases separating them. The CDR3 DNA is TGTGCCAGCAGTTATGGACGGAACACCGGGGAGCTGTTTTTT. This encodes CASSYGRNTGELFF.

The rearrangement links TRBV10-3 to TRBJ1-6, with D perhaps TRBD1 (6 bases). Germline loops: CDR1 ENHRY, CDR2 SYGVKD. The V end lost 6 bases, the J end lost 8 bases, and 14 bases lay between the germline ends. The CDR3 contains 14 residues. CDR3 loop: CAIRRRGEDSPLHF. The CDR3 DNA is TGTGCCATCAGACGTAGGGGGGAGGATTCACCCCTCCACTTT.

This clone came up a few times. V gene TRBV5-4 combines with J gene TRBJ2-1, with D possibly TRBD2 on 5 matching bases. The germline gives CDR1 SGHNT, CDR2 YYREEE (reference sequence). The CDR3 consists of 14 residues. V gave up 0 bases and J gave up 7 bases, with 11 bases separating them. The CDR3 sequence is CASSLVSGSNEQFF. Here the CDR3 DNA reads TGTGCCAGCAGCTTGGTGTCGGGGTCGAATGAGCAGTTCTTC.

There are a few counts of this clone. The rearrangement joins TRBV6-1 to TRBJ2-7, with TRBD2 matching 7 bases. CDR3 length equals 13 residues. V gave up 5 bases and J gave up 3 bases; unmatched junction bases: 4. CDR1 and CDR2 (germline): MNHNS, SASEGT. The CDR3 loop is CASSWEGSYEQYF. In DNA form, the CDR3 reads TGTGCCAGCAGTTGGGAGGGGAGCTACGAGCAGTACTTC.